The 9 T cell receptor beta chains reported below all come from one sample, sequenced in a study of beta chain features in type 1 diabetes. Of the isolated RNA, all was reverse transcribed, and so the sequenced material was expressed TCRB transcripts. TCRdb's table, derived via immunoSEQ multiplex PCR, lists solely in-frame clones and lacks some. The sample has under 550,000 clones, approximately 10% seen once; the top ten hold 0.045% to 0.05%. The sample taken for sequencing was naive CD4+ T cells from blood. The receptors stem from a woman younger than 30 in good health.

The chain carries TRBV29-1 and TRBJ2-3, with TRBD1 matching 9 bases. V was pared by 3 bases and J by 4 bases, with 2 bases of the junction left unmatched. CDR3 length equals 13 residues. CDR1 is SQVTM, CDR2 ANQGSEA, per germline. CDR3 region: CSVEGQGPDTQYF. The CDR3 DNA is TGCAGCGTTGAGGGACAGGGCCCAGATACGCAGTATTTT.

This chain connects TRBV4-2 to TRBJ2-7; TRBD1 might be the D (6 bases). Trimming stripped 0 bases from V and 5 bases from J, with 14 bases between. The germline V gene has CDR1 LGHNA and CDR2 YNFKEQ. This CDR3 has 15 residues. The chain's CDR3 is CASSQEGVQGHEQYF. CDR3 nucleotide sequence: TGTGCCAGCAGCCAAGAAGGCGTACAGGGTCACGAGCAGTACTTC.

The chain employs TRBV5-4 and TRBJ2-7, with 9 bases that match TRBD2. The length of the CDR3 is 17 residues. The V and J ends lost 3 bases and 3 bases, in that order; junction bases with no gene match: 13. In germline, CDR1 is SGHNT, CDR2 YYREEE (reference sequence). DNA of the CDR3: TGTGCCAGCAGCTCCCTTACCGCTAGCGGGGCTAACTACGAGCAGTACTTC. Translated: CASSSLTASGANYEQYF.

This clone was counted a few times. Other DNA sequences in the same sample also yield this CDR3. The chain uses TRBV7-2 and TRBJ2-5; 9 bases line up with TRBD1. The length of the CDR3 is 14 residues. Unmatched junction bases numbered 3, after V lost 5 bases and J lost 2 bases. CDR1 SGHTA and CDR2 FQGNSA come from the germline V gene. The DNA for the CDR3 is TGTGCCAGCAGCCGTGACAGGGGGCAAGAGACCCAGTACTTC. Translation gives CASSRDRGQETQYF.

This clone has a handful of counts. This chain uses TRBV7-3 with TRBJ2-3; TRBD1 matches at 9 bases. The CDR3 covers 14 residues. The junction had 9 bases not matched to a gene; V was cut back by 4 bases and J by 10 bases. Germline V gene lookup returns CDR1 SGHTA and CDR2 FQGTGA. CDR3 loop: CASSSLSGTGPQYF. DNA of the CDR3: TGTGCCAGCAGCTCCCTCTCCGGGACAGGGCCGCAGTATTTT. Complete variable domain (other parts from reference TRBV7-3 and TRBJ2-3): GAGVSQTPSNKVTEKGKYVELRCDPISGHTALYWYRQSLGQGPEFLIYFQGTGAADDSGLPNDRFFAVRPEGSVSTLKIQRTERGDSAVYLCASSSLSGTGPQYFGPGTRLTVL.

The V and J genes are TRBV15 and TRBJ2-7; D is ambiguous. This CDR3 is 14 amino acids long. CDR1 and CDR2 (germline): LNHNV, YYDKDF (reference sequence). The V end lost 0 bases, the J end lost 3 bases, and 9 bases lay between the germline ends. The CDR3, as DNA: TGTGCCACCAGCAGAGAAGGGATGGGCTACGAGCAGTACTTC. It translates to CATSREGMGYEQYF.

The chain couples TRBV30 to TRBJ2-3; 10 bases are a match to TRBD2. The germline CDR1 and CDR2 sequences are GTSNPN and SVGIG (reference sequence). The CDR3 has 15 amino acids. Trimming at V came to 2 bases and at J to 4 bases, leaving 6 bases not matched to a gene. CDR3 nucleotide sequence: TGTGCCTGGAGTAGATCTAGCGGGAGATCAGATACGCAGTATTTT. Translated, it gives CAWSRSSGRSDTQYF.

This clone was counted only a few times. The chain links TRBV4-1 to TRBJ2-6, with 7 bases aligning to TRBD1. CDR1 is MGHRA, CDR2 YSYEKL, per germline. V gave up 3 bases and J gave up 2 bases; unmatched junction bases: 4. This CDR3 has 16 amino acids. DNA of the CDR3: TGCGCCAGCAGCCAGCAAGGGGGCACTGGGGCCAACGTCCTGACTTTC. This encodes CASSQQGGTGANVLTF.

The chain is built from TRBV7-6 and TRBJ2-1; 8 nucleotides match TRBD1. The ends lost 4 bases at V and 6 bases at J; junction bases unmatched: 11. The CDR3 runs to 16 residues. Germline V gene lookup returns CDR1 SGHVS and CDR2 FNYEAQ. CDR3 sequence reads: CASSSPRGQGRNEQFF. DNA of the CDR3: TGTGCCAGCAGCTCTCCGCGAGGACAGGGCCGCAATGAGCAGTTCTTC.